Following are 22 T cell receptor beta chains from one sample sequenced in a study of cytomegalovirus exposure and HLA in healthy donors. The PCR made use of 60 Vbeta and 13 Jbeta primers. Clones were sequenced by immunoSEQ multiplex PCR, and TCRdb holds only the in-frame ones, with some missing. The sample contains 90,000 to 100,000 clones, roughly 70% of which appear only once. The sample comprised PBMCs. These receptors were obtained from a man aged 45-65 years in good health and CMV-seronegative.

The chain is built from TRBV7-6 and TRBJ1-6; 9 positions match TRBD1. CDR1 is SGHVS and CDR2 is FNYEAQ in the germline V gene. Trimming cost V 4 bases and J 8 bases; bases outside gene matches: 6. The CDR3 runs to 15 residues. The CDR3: CASSSGTGSYSPLHF. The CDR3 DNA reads TGTGCCAGCAGCTCCGGGACAGGGTCTTATTCACCCCTCCACTTT.

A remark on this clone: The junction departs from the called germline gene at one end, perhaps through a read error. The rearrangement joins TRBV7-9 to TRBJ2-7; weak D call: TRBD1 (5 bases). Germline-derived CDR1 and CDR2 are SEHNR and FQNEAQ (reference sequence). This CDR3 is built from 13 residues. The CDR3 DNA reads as TGTTCCAGCAGCTTTGACAGTAACTACGAGCAGTACTTC. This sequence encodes CSSSFDSNYEQYF.

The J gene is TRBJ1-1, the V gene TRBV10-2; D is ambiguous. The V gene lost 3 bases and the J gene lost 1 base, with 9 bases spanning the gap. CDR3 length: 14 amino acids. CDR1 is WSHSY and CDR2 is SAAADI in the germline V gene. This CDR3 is CASSDYSKNTEAFF. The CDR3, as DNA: TGCGCCAGCAGTGATTACAGCAAGAACACTGAAGCTTTCTTT.

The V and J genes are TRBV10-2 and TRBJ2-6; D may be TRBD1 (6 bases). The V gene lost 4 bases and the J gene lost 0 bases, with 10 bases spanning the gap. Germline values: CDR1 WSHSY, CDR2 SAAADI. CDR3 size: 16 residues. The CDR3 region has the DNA TGCGCCAGCAGTGTGGGGGCAGGCTCTGGGGCCAACGTCCTGACTTTC. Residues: CASSVGAGSGANVLTF.

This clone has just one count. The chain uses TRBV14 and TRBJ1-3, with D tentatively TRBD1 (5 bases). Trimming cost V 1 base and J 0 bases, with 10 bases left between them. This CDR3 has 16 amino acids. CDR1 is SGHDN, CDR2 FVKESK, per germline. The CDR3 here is CASSQAGLNSGNTIYF. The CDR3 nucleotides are TGTGCCAGCAGCCAAGCGGGACTCAACTCTGGAAACACCATATATTTT. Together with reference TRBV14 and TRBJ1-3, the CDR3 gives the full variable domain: EAGVTQFPSHSVIEKGQTVTLRCDPISGHDNLYWYRRVMGKEIKFLLHFVKESKQDESGMPNNRFLAERTGGTYSTLKVQPAELEDSGVYFCASSQAGLNSGNTIYFGEGSWLTVV.

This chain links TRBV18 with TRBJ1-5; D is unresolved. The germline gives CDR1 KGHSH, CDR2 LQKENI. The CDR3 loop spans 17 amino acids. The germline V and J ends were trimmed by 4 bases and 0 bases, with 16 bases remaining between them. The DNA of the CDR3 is TGTGCCAGCTCACAGATGGGGAGCCTATATAGCAATCAGCCCCAGCATTTT. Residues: CASSQMGSLYSNQPQHF.

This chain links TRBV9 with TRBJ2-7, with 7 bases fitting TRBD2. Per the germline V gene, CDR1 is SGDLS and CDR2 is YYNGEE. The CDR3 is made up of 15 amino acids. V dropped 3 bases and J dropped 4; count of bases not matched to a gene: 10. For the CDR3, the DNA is TGTGCCAGCAGCGAAGGGTTGGGAGGGGTATACGAGCAGTACTTC. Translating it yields CASSEGLGGVYEQYF.

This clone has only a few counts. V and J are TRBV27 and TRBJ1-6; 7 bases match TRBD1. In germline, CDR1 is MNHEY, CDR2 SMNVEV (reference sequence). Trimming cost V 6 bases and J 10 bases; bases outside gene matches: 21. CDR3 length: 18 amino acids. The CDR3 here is CASSPFRPLGDSESPLHF. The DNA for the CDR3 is TGTGCCAGCAGCCCCTTTCGGCCTTTGGGGGACAGCGAATCACCCCTCCACTTT.

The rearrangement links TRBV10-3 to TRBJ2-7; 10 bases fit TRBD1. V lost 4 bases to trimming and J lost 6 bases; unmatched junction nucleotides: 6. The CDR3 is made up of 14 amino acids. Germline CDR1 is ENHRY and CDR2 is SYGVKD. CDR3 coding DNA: TGTGCCATCAGTGTTTCGACAGGGGGCTTCGAGCAGTACTTC. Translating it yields CAISVSTGGFEQYF.

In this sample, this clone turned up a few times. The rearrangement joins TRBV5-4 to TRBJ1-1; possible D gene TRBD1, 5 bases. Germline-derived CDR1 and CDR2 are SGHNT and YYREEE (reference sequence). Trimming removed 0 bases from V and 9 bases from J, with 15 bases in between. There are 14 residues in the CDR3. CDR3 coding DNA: TGTGCCAGCAGCTTGGCCGAGACAGTGGGGAAAGCTTTCTTT. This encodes CASSLAETVGKAFF. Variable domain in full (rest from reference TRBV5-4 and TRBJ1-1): ETGVTQSPTHLIKTRGQQVTLRCSSQSGHNTVSWYQQALGQGPQFIFQYYREEENGRGNFPPRFSGLQFPNYSSELNVNALELDDSALYLCASSLAETVGKAFFGQGTRLTVV.

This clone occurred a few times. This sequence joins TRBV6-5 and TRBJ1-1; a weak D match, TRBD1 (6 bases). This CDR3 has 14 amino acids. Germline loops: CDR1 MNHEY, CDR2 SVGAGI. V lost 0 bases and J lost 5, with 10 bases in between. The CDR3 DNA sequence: TGTGCCAGCAGTTACTCGCCAGGGGTTACTGAAGCTTTCTTT. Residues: CASSYSPGVTEAFF.

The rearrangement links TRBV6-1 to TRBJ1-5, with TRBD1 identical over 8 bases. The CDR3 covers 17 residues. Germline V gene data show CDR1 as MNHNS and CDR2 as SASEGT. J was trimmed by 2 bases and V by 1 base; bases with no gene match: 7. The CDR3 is CASSEGVRGQGNQPQHF. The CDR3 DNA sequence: TGTGCCAGCAGTGAAGGGGTCAGGGGGCAAGGCAATCAGCCCCAGCATTTT.

As DNA, the CDR3 is TGTGCCAGCCGACAGGATAGCAATCAGCCCCAGCATTTT. This codes for CASRQDSNQPQHF. The chain links TRBV28 to TRBJ1-5; D possibly corresponds to TRBD1 (6 bases). The CDR3 has 13 residues. Trimming stripped 8 bases from V and 0 bases from J, with 8 bases between. Germline CDR1 and CDR2: MDHEN and SYDVKM.

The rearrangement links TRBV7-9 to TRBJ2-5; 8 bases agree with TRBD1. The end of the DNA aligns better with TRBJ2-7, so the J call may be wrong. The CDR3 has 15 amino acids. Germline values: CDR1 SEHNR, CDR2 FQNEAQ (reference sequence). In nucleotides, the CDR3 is TGTGCCAGCAGCCCCAAAGGGACAGGTCTGAACGAGCAGTACTTC. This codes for CASSPKGTGLNEQYF.

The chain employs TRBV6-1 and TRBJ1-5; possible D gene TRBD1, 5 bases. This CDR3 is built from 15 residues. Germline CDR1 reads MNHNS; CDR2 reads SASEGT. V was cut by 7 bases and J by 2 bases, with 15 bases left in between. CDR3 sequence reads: CASTVGAAGNQPQHF. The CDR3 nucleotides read TGTGCCAGCACGGTAGGGGCCGCGGGCAATCAGCCCCAGCATTTT.

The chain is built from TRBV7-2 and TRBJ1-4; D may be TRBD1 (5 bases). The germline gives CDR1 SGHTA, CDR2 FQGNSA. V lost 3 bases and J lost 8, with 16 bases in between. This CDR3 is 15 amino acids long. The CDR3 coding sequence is TGTGCCAGCAGCTTCCTCCCGGGGGGGGGAGAAAAACTGTTTTTT. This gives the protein CASSFLPGGGEKLFF.

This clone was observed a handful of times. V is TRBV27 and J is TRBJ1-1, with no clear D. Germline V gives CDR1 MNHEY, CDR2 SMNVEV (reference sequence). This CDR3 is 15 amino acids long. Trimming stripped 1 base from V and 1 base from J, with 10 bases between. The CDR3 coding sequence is TGTGCCAGCAGTTTATGGGCAGAGACGAACACTGAAGCTTTCTTT. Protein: CASSLWAETNTEAFF.

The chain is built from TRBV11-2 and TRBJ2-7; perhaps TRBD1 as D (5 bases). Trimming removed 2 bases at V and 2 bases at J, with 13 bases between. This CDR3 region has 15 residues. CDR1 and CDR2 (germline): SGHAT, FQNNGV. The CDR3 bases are TGTGCCAGCAGCTTAACCCCGGACACAACCTACGAGCAGTACTTC. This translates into CASSLTPDTTYEQYF.

CDR3 region: CASSFVQVRQETQYF. In nucleotides, the CDR3 is TGTGCCAGCAGCTTCGTTCAGGTCCGCCAAGAGACCCAGTACTTC. The chain employs TRBV7-9 and TRBJ2-5; D call uncertain. This CDR3 region has 15 residues. CDR1 is SEHNR and CDR2 is FQNEAQ in the germline V gene (reference sequence). The V and J ends lost 3 bases and 1 base respectively, with 12 bases between them. The complete variable domain, with remaining parts taken from reference TRBV7-9 and TRBJ2-5, reads DTGVSQNPRHKITKRGQNVTFRCDPISEHNRLYWYRQTLGQGPEFLTYFQNEAQLEKSRLLSDRFSAERPKGSFSTLEIQRTEQGDSAMYLCASSFVQVRQETQYFGPGTRLLVL.

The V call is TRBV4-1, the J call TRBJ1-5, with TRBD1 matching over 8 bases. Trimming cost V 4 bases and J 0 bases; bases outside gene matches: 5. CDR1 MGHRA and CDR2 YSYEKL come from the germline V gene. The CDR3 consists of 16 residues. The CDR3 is CASSRGTGDSNQPQHF. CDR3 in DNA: TGCGCCAGCAGCCGCGGGACAGGAGATAGCAATCAGCCCCAGCATTTT.

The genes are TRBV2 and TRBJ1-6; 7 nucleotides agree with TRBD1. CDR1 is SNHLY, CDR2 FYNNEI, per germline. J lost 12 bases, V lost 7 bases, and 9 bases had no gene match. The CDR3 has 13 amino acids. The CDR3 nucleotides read TGTGCCAGCAAGGGGGCCAGGGGGGAACCCCTCCACTTT. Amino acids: CASKGARGEPLHF.

Written as DNA, the CDR3 is TGTGCCAGCTCCCACGGACAGGACGGCTACGAGCAGTACTTC. It codes for CASSHGQDGYEQYF. The chain joins TRBV18 to TRBJ2-7, with 7 bases lining up with TRBD1. CDR3 length equals 14 residues. V was clipped by 6 bases and J by 3 bases; unmatched bases: 8. CDR1 and CDR2 from the germline V gene are KGHSH and LQKENI.